This TCR beta chain was obtained from a study of T-cell reconstitution after alpha-beta-depleted transplantation in children. In the case of this clonotype: Its antigen is as yet unknown.

TCRbeta library preparation incorporated unique molecular identifiers. TCRdb processed the PCR reads anew with MiXCR; each CDR3 protein has one entry. Of some 600,000 distinct CDR3 sequences in the sample, about an eighth were seen once. Whole-study findings and limits: T-cell counts and diversity at one year following transplant were attributed mainly to newly produced T cells. Alpha-beta T cells about two months after transplant reportedly derived from several hundred expanded graft clones. TCRbeta diversity was high at day 60 in some patients (a result of surviving recipient T cells and thymic progenitors).

Sequencing was performed on PBMCs, mostly from graft donor cells, taken 360 days after TCRalphabeta/CD19-depleted stem cell transplant. This clonotype was sampled from a male patient between 10 and 17 years old who had a stem cell transplant for acute myeloid leukemia, so the T cells may come from the graft donor.

CDR3 nucleotide sequence: TGTGCCACCTTCCCGGCGGGGCAGGCCGCTCACGAGCAGTACTTC. Encoded protein: CATFPAGQAAHEQYF. The V gene is TRBV6-1, the J gene TRBJ2-7; D is possibly TRBD2 (6 bases). Between the trimmed V and J ends, which lost 10 bases and 5 bases, there was a span of 24 bases. This CDR3 comprises 15 residues. Germline CDR1 reads MNHNS; CDR2 reads SASEGT.